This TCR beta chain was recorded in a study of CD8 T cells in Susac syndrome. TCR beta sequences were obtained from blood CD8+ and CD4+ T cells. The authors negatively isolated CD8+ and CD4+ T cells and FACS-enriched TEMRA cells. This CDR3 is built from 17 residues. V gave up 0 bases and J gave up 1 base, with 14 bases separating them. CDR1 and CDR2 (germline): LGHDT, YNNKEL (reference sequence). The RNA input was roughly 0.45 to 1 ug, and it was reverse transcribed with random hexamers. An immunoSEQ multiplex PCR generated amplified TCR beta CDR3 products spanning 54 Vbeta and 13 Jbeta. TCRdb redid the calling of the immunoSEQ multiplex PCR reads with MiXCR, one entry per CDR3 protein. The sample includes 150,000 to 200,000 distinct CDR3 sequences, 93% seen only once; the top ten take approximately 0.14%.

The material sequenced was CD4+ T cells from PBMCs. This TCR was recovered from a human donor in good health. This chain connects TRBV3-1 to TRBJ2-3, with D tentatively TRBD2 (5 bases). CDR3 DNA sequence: TGTGCCAGCAGCCAAGAGTATATCGGGAAGGGCACAGATACGCAGTATTTT. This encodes CASSQEYIGKGTDTQYF.